This record covers a single T cell receptor (beta chain). Its antigen is as yet unknown. This sample was included in a study of cytomegalovirus exposure and HLA in healthy donors. Regarding the study as a whole: With high specificity and sensitivity, the classifier reportedly diagnosed cytomegalovirus status.

The germline V gene encodes CDR1 SGHTA and CDR2 FQGNSA. Trimming shortened V by 2 bases and J by 3 bases, and 17 bases separated the two germline ends. The CDR3 runs to 17 residues. With 60 Vbeta and 13 Jbeta primers, the PCR was carried out. Profiled with immunoSEQ multiplex PCR; TCRdb holds only in-frame clones, not every one. The sample shows some 110,000 clones, less than 80% of them seen only once. Material for sequencing was PBMCs. The V gene is TRBV7-2, the J gene TRBJ1-3; D unresolved. The source is a woman in her thirties in good health and CMV-seronegative. The CDR3 spells CASSLTPPVRRGNTIYF. In nucleotides, the CDR3 is TGTGCCAGCAGCTTAACGCCCCCGGTTCGCCGTGGAAACACCATATATTTT.